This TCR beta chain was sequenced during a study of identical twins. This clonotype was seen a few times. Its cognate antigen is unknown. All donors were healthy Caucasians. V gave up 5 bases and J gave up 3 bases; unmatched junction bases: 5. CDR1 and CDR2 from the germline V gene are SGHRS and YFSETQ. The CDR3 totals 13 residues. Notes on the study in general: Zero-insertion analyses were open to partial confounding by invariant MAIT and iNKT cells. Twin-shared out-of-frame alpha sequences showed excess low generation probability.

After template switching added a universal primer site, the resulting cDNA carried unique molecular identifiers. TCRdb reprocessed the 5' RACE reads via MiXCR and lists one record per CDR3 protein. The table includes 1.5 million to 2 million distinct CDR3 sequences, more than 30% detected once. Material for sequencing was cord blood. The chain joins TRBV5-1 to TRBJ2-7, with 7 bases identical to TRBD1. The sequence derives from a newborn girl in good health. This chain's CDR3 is CASRGTVVYEQYF. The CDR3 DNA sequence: TGCGCCAGCAGAGGGACAGTTGTCTACGAGCAGTACTTC.